This T cell receptor (beta chain) was sequenced in a study of Graves' ophthalmopathy and Graves' hyperthyroidism. This clonotype was picked up many times. Its antigen is still unknown. Transcripts of RNA were the source for amplifying TCR beta CDR3 regions. First-round RT-PCR employed HTBI primers, with a second-round multiplex PCR after it. TCRdb itself ran the multiplex PCR reads through MiXCR, one entry per CDR3 protein. The table has more than 300,000 distinct CDR3 sequences, approximately 18% seen once. This CDR3 contains 20 residues. The V segment lost 0 bases and the J segment 2 bases; nucleotides outside the gene matches: 13. Germline V gene lookup returns CDR1 MNHNS and CDR2 SASEGT. General study findings and limits: The model flagged ophthalmopathy progression at 65% to 71% sensitivity and 72% to 75% specificity.

This TCR was recovered from an adult woman with stable Graves' hyperthyroidism. V usage is TRBV6-1 and J usage is TRBJ2-5; 12 bases agree with TRBD2. The specimen was peripheral blood. The CDR3 nucleotides read TGTGCCAGCAGTGAAGCGCAACTAGCGGGAGGAGGGAAGGGGCAAGAGACCCAGTACTTC. It encodes CASSEAQLAGGGKGQETQYF.